This TCR beta chain derives from a study of cytomegalovirus exposure and HLA in healthy donors. V lost 5 bases and J lost 0, with 16 bases in between. Germline CDR1 reads SGDLS; CDR2 reads YYNGEE. CDR3 size: 16 residues. The study ran its PCR with 60 Vbeta and 13 Jbeta primers. Here immunoSEQ multiplex PCR was the method, and the copy in TCRdb shows in-frame clones only, minus some. Among 100,000 to 150,000 clones listed, approximately 82% were seen once. This chain uses TRBV9 with TRBJ2-3; perhaps TRBD2 as D (6 bases). Material: PBMCs. This receptor was taken from a female donor in good health and CMV-seronegative. The CDR3 DNA reads TGTGCCAGCAGGGGGGGAGTCGGTTCTAGCACAGATACGCAGTATTTT. This translates into CASRGGVGSSTDTQYF.